The 10 T cell receptor beta chains reported below all come from one sample, sequenced in a study of blood T cell repertoires in COVID-19. Clones were read by immunoSEQ multiplex PCR, and TCRdb kept only the in-frame ones, dropping some. The sample records around 260,000 clones, roughly 86% being singletons. What was sequenced was peripheral blood. Source of these receptors: a man in his forties who had recovered from COVID-19.

A few counts support this clone. The CDR3 spells CASSFYGGQSYNEQFF. The CDR3 DNA reads as TGTGCCAGCAGCTTTTATGGGGGACAGTCCTACAATGAGCAGTTCTTC. The rearrangement uses TRBV7-9 and TRBJ2-1; TRBD1 aligns across 7 bases. This CDR3 has 16 amino acids. The V gene end was trimmed by 3 bases and the J gene end by 1 base; junction bases not matched to a gene: 6. In germline, CDR1 is SEHNR, CDR2 FQNEAQ (reference sequence). The variable domain in full, with the rest retrieved from reference TRBV7-9 and TRBJ2-1, is DTGVSQNPRHKITKRGQNVTFRCDPISEHNRLYWYRQTLGQGPEFLTYFQNEAQLEKSRLLSDRFSAERPKGSFSTLEIQRTEQGDSAMYLCASSFYGGQSYNEQFFGPGTRLTVL.

The rearrangement joins TRBV9 to TRBJ2-7; possible D gene TRBD1, 6 bases. With 5 bases removed from V and 0 bases from J, the gap between germline ends came to 9 bases. In germline, CDR1 is SGDLS, CDR2 YYNGEE. This CDR3 has 13 residues. The CDR3 reads CASRPDSSYEQYF. CDR3 DNA: TGTGCCAGCAGGCCGGACAGCTCCTACGAGCAGTACTTC.

The genes are TRBV15 and TRBJ1-1, with TRBD1 matching over 10 bases. CDR3 size: 19 residues. The ends lost 0 bases at V and 1 base at J; junction bases unmatched: 11. Per germline, CDR1 LNHNV and CDR2 YYDKDF (reference sequence). The CDR3 sequence: CATSRDRGQGNRWNTEAFF. The CDR3 DNA follows: TGTGCCACCAGCAGAGATAGGGGACAGGGGAACAGGTGGAACACTGAAGCTTTCTTT.

The V call is TRBV30, the J call TRBJ2-3, with 7 nucleotides matching TRBD1. The length of the CDR3 is 10 residues. The V segment lost 6 bases and the J segment 8 bases; nucleotides outside the gene matches: 2. Germline-derived CDR1 and CDR2 are GTSNPN and SVGIG (reference sequence). CDR3 sequence reads: CACRQGTQYF. As DNA, the CDR3 is TGTGCCTGTAGACAGGGTACGCAGTATTTT.

The rearrangement uses TRBV3-1 (or the pseudogene TRBV3-2) and TRBJ2-7, with 13 bases lining up with TRBD2. The length of the CDR3 is 15 residues. From germline, CDR1 is LGHDT and CDR2 YNNKEL (reference sequence). Trimming at V came to 1 base and at J to 4 bases, leaving 1 base not matched to a gene. The CDR3 protein is CASSQGTSGRYEQYF. The CDR3 nucleotides are TGTGCCAGCAGCCAAGGGACTAGCGGGAGATACGAGCAGTACTTC.

This sequence joins TRBV14 and TRBJ1-1; D remains unclear. This CDR3 comprises 15 residues. Germline V gives CDR1 SGHDN, CDR2 FVKESK. The V and J ends lost 0 bases and 9 bases respectively, with 17 bases between them. The CDR3 here is CASSQDGPRSLQAFF. DNA of the CDR3: TGTGCCAGCAGCCAAGATGGCCCACGCTCCCTCCAAGCTTTCTTT.

J is TRBJ2-1 and V is TRBV9, with TRBD1 as a possible D gene (6 bases). The CDR3 extends over 14 amino acids. Germline values: CDR1 SGDLS, CDR2 YYNGEE. The ends were cut back, 0 bases at V and 8 bases at J, with 12 bases in the middle. CDR3 sequence (DNA): TGTGCCAGCAGCGTAGTGGGGGCGAGGCATGAGCAGTTCTTC. This translates into CASSVVGARHEQFF.

The rearrangement uses TRBV10-3 and TRBJ2-7, with 14 bases identical to TRBD2. Germline V gene sequence: CDR1 ENHRY, CDR2 SYGVKD. The V gene end was trimmed by 6 bases and the J gene end by 0 bases; junction bases not matched to a gene: 7. There are 17 residues in the CDR3. The CDR3 DNA is TGTGCCATCAGCTGGACTAGCGGGAGGCTTAGCTCCTACGAGCAGTACTTC. Translation gives CAISWTSGRLSSYEQYF.

J is TRBJ2-7 and V is TRBV27; TRBD2 matches 9 bases. The ends lost 1 base at V and 3 bases at J; junction bases unmatched: 13. Looked up from germline, CDR1 is MNHEY and CDR2 is SMNVEV (reference sequence). This CDR3 is 18 amino acids long. CDR3 sequence (DNA): TGTGCCAGCAGTTTATTCGGAGGGGGACGCGGGAGGGTCTACGAGCAGTACTTC. This gives the protein CASSLFGGGRGRVYEQYF.

The chain has TRBV30 and TRBJ2-2; unclear D gene. Looked up from germline, CDR1 is GTSNPN and CDR2 is SVGIG (reference sequence). The CDR3 covers 11 residues. V lost 2 bases and J 8 bases, leaving 6 bases between the germline ends. CDR3 nucleotides: TGTGCCTGGAGTATTTTAGGGGAGCTGTTTTTT. Protein product: CAWSILGELFF.